This paragraph reports one TCR beta chain. Method: immunoSEQ multiplex PCR; TCRdb's copy keeps in-frame clones and lacks some. The data contain more than 20,000 clones, roughly four fifths of them seen just once; the ten biggest clones take up less than 4.5%. The data were taken from a study of CD4+ T cells in melanoma. In germline, CDR1 is SGDLS, CDR2 YYNGEE. This CDR3 contains 15 residues. Trimming pared 2 bases from V and 4 bases from J, leaving 14 bases between. The chain couples TRBV9 to TRBJ2-3, with D possibly being TRBD1 or TRBD2 (5 bases each). Input material: cells from a culture (not recorded whether cultured in vitro). This receptor was taken from a human donor with melanoma. The chain's CDR3 is CASSVARRGADTQYF. CDR3 bases: TGTGCCAGCAGCGTCGCCCGAAGGGGAGCAGATACGCAGTATTTT.